A single sample is the source of the 26 T cell receptor beta chains below, sequenced in a study of T cell responses to AZD1222 COVID-19 vaccine. The data were produced by immunoSEQ multiplex PCR, yet TCRdb's version contains in-frame clones alone and is incomplete. The table records 30,000 to 35,000 clones, more than 75% of them present only once. This specimen consisted of peripheral blood, obtained 28 days after the second AZD1222 dose. The receptors shown here come from an adult who received the AZD1222 COVID-19 vaccine.

The CDR3 DNA reads TGTGCCAGCAGCTCGGGGACTAGCGGGGGAGAGACCCAGTACTTC. It specifies CASSSGTSGGETQYF. The V and J genes are TRBV7-2 and TRBJ2-5, with 14 bases matching TRBD2. Looked up from germline, CDR1 is SGHTA and CDR2 is FQGNSA. The J segment lost 4 bases and the V segment lost 4 bases, leaving 2 bases of the junction unmatched. The CDR3 is made up of 15 amino acids.

This clone has more than one count but fewer than ten. The chain combines TRBV18 with TRBJ2-7; D is unresolved. The CDR3 runs to 13 residues. The germline CDR1 and CDR2 sequences are KGHSH and LQKENI. V was pared by 2 bases and J by 6 bases, with 11 bases between. The CDR3 DNA sequence: TGTGCCAGCTCACCAGTGCCAGGCTCCGAGCAGTACGTC. Protein: CASSPVPGSEQYV.

Turning to this clone: The germline gene is not matched at one end of the junction; a read error may be the cause. The V call is TRBV2, the J call TRBJ1-4, with TRBD1 matching 10 bases. Germline CDR1 SNHLY, CDR2 FYNNEI. The CDR3 contains 15 residues. The CDR3 region has the DNA TGTGCCAGCAGACGGGACAGGGGAACTGATGAAAAACTGTTTTTT. It translates to CASRRDRGTDEKLFF.

The chain joins TRBV12-3 or TRBV12-4 to TRBJ2-1; a possible D gene is TRBD1 (6 bases). Trimming removed 6 bases from V and 7 bases from J, with 13 bases in between. There are 13 residues in the CDR3. The DNA of the CDR3 is TGTGCCAGCAGCTCAAGGACAGATAATGAGCAGTTCTTC. Translated, it gives CASSSRTDNEQFF.

This chain connects TRBV19 to TRBJ2-7; no reliable D call. V lost 5 bases, J lost 3 bases, and 5 bases lay in between. From germline, CDR1 is LNHDA and CDR2 SQIVND (reference sequence). This CDR3 is built from 11 residues. The chain's CDR3 is CASSGYYEQYF. CDR3 sequence (DNA): TGTGCCAGTAGTGGGTACTACGAGCAGTACTTC.

This clone was counted only a few times. The chain is built from TRBV10-3 and TRBJ1-3; D is perhaps TRBD1 (6 bases). V was clipped by 6 bases and J by 0 bases, with 9 bases between them. The CDR3 extends over 14 amino acids. Per germline, CDR1 ENHRY and CDR2 SYGVKD. DNA for the CDR3: TGTGCCATCAGGGGACATTCCTCTGGAAACACCATATATTTT. This sequence encodes CAIRGHSSGNTIYF.

V is TRBV30 and J is TRBJ1-3; no firm D call. Per germline, CDR1 GTSNPN and CDR2 SVGIG (reference sequence). Trimming left V 1 base short and J 1 base short, with 5 bases between. The CDR3 sequence is 13 residues long. The CDR3: CAWSGESGNTIYF. The CDR3 nucleotides read TGTGCCTGGAGTGGAGAATCTGGAAACACCATATATTTT.

This clone was observed a handful of times. CDR3 residues: CASNPDSRSPLHF. CDR3 nucleotides: TGTGCCAGTAACCCTGACAGTCGCTCACCCCTCCACTTT. The chain has TRBV19 and TRBJ1-6, with D possibly matching TRBD1 (5 bases). CDR3 length: 13 residues. Germline assignment: CDR1 LNHDA and CDR2 SQIVND (reference sequence). Trimming shortened V by 7 bases and J by 10 bases, and 14 bases separated the two germline ends.

The rearrangement links TRBV28 to TRBJ1-6; a possible D gene is TRBD1 (5 bases). Germline V gives CDR1 MDHEN, CDR2 SYDVKM. V lost 2 bases, J lost 0 bases, and 11 bases lay in between. The CDR3 runs to 17 residues. The CDR3: CASSLLQGSSYNSPLHF. Here the CDR3 DNA reads TGTGCCAGCAGTTTACTCCAGGGAAGCTCCTATAATTCACCCCTCCACTTT.

The genes are TRBV24-1 and TRBJ1-2; no clear D. The CDR3 has 13 amino acids. Trimming took off 5 bases at V and 4 bases at J, with 10 bases between the two ends. Germline V lookup: CDR1 KGHDR, CDR2 SFDVKD. The CDR3 bases are TGTGCCACCAGTGTGCGGACGGGCTATGGCTACACCTTC. This translates into CATSVRTGYGYTF.

This chain uses TRBV4-2 with TRBJ2-5, with D uncertain. Germline V gene sequence: CDR1 LGHNA, CDR2 YNFKEQ. The ends were cut back, 4 bases at V and 5 bases at J, with 14 bases in the middle. There are 14 residues in the CDR3. This chain's CDR3 is CASSRAASEETQYF. CDR3 coding DNA: TGTGCCAGCAGCCGCGCCGCCTCAGAGGAGACCCAGTACTTC.

This clone was counted between two and nine times. J is TRBJ1-1 and V is TRBV7-3; D perhaps matches TRBD1 (6 bases). Germline V gene sequence: CDR1 SGHTA, CDR2 FQGTGA. The CDR3 length is 13 residues. Trimming pared 5 bases from V and 1 base from J, leaving 8 bases between. The CDR3 DNA reads as TGTGCCAGCAGCATACAGGGGAACACTGAAGCTTTCTTT. Encoded protein: CASSIQGNTEAFF.

This clone was picked up a small number of times. The DNA for the CDR3 is TGTGCCAGCAGCTCAACTAGCGGGGGAGATACGCAGTATTTT. Its protein is CASSSTSGGDTQYF. The chain links TRBV9 to TRBJ2-3; 11 nucleotides match TRBD2. The germline gives CDR1 SGDLS, CDR2 YYNGEE. This CDR3 has 14 residues. The J segment lost 5 bases and the V segment lost 4 bases, leaving 3 bases of the junction unmatched.

This chain uses TRBV11-2 with TRBJ2-5; 8 bases match TRBD2. Germline V CDR1 and CDR2: SGHAT, FQNNGV. The CDR3 length is 15 residues. The V segment lost 3 bases and the J segment 1 base; nucleotides outside the gene matches: 4. CDR3 sequence (DNA): TGTGCCAGCAGCTTGACACTAGCGGCCCAAGAGACCCAGTACTTC. Its protein is CASSLTLAAQETQYF.

The V gene is TRBV3-1 (or the pseudogene TRBV3-2), the J gene TRBJ1-1; a weak D match, TRBD1 (6 bases). V gave up 0 bases and J gave up 9 bases, with 14 bases separating them. The CDR3 has 14 residues. The germline CDR1 and CDR2 sequences are LGHDT and YNNKEL (reference sequence). For the CDR3, the DNA is TGTGCCAGCAGCCAAGACTTCGGGCAGGGGAAAGCTTTCTTT. Encoded protein: CASSQDFGQGKAFF.

The chain employs TRBV19 and TRBJ1-1, with D unclear. Per the germline V gene, CDR1 is LNHDA and CDR2 is SQIVND (reference sequence). This CDR3 comprises 15 residues. Trimming took off 3 bases at V and 4 bases at J, with 15 bases between the two ends. DNA for the CDR3: TGTGCCAGTAGTATCCGGACCGCCCTGGCCACTGAAGCTTTCTTT. It yields the protein CASSIRTALATEAFF.

This clone was seen only a few times. CDR3 sequence: CASSPGTYEQYV. Here the CDR3 DNA reads TGTGCCAGCAGTCCAGGGACTTACGAGCAGTACGTC. The chain couples TRBV12-3 or TRBV12-4 to TRBJ2-7; maybe TRBD2 (6 bases). Deletions cut 5 bases from V and 4 bases from J, with 9 bases between. The CDR3 runs 12 residues.

This clone is labeled as medium-sized. This rearrangement joins TRBV4-1 to TRBJ1-2, with no clear D. Germline CDR1 reads MGHRA; CDR2 reads YSYEKL. CDR3 size: 13 residues. V lost 4 bases to trimming and J lost 4 bases, with 10 bases between them. CDR3 DNA: TGCGCCAGCAGCCCCAGGACGGGCTATGGCTACACCTTC. Its protein is CASSPRTGYGYTF.

This sequence joins TRBV18 and TRBJ1-1, with D tentatively TRBD1 (5 bases). CDR3 size: 14 residues. Germline-derived CDR1 and CDR2 are KGHSH and LQKENI. The V and J ends lost 0 bases and 11 bases respectively, with 16 bases between them. The CDR3 sequence is CASSPPSGLDVAFF. The CDR3 region has the DNA TGTGCCAGCTCACCACCGTCAGGGTTGGATGTTGCTTTCTTT.

About this clone itself: The sample has other DNA sequences that encode this CDR3 too. The chain has TRBV27 and TRBJ1-6; D unclear. The CDR3 has 13 residues. Trimming took off 3 bases at V and 10 bases at J, with 10 bases between the two ends. Per the germline V gene, CDR1 is MNHEY and CDR2 is SMNVEV (reference sequence). The CDR3 DNA is TGTGCCAGCAGTTTGCGAGATTACTCACCCCTCCACTTT. This encodes CASSLRDYSPLHF.

This clone showed up just a few times. The chain uses TRBV12-3 or TRBV12-4 and TRBJ2-5; unclear D gene. The CDR3 has 12 residues. The V end was cut by 4 bases, the J end by 5 bases, with 8 bases between. CDR3 nucleotides: TGTGCCAGCAGTTCCCGGTGGGAGACCCAGTACTTC. This sequence encodes CASSSRWETQYF.

V is TRBV23-1 and J is TRBJ2-7, with TRBD1 matching 10 bases. TRBV23-1 is placed among ORFs of uncertain function. The CDR3 covers 16 residues. The trim removed 0 bases at V and 3 bases at J, leaving 5 bases unmatched. CDR3 amino acids: CASSQSNRTGGYEQYV. The DNA of the CDR3 is TGCGCCAGCAGTCAATCTAATCGGACAGGGGGCTACGAGCAGTACGTC.

The chain employs TRBV3-1 (or the pseudogene TRBV3-2) and TRBJ2-5; 8 nucleotides align to TRBD2. Germline V CDR1 and CDR2: LGHDT, YNNKEL (reference sequence). The CDR3 runs to 16 residues. V was pared by 3 bases and J by 1 base, with 7 bases of the junction left unmatched. CDR3 region: CASSHHRGGAQETQYF. CDR3 sequence (DNA): TGTGCCAGCAGCCACCATCGGGGGGGGGCCCAAGAGACCCAGTACTTC.

CDR3 DNA sequence: TGCAGCGTTGAGAGCAGGTCCACCACAACGGGCATTCAGTACTTC. Protein sequence: CSVESRSTTTGIQYF. This chain links TRBV29-1 with TRBJ2-4; unclear D gene. V was cut by 3 bases and J by 9 bases, with 21 bases left in between. Germline CDR1 SQVTM, CDR2 ANQGSEA. This CDR3 is 15 amino acids long.

This chain joins TRBV6-2 or TRBV6-3 and TRBJ2-2, with 8 bases lining up with TRBD2. From germline, CDR1 is MNHEY and CDR2 SVGEGT. There are 18 residues in the CDR3. J was trimmed by 2 bases and V by 2 bases; bases with no gene match: 10. CDR3 amino acids: CASSYPGQRGLNTGELFF. CDR3 in DNA: TGTGCCAGCAGTTACCCCGGCCAGCGGGGGCTTAACACCGGGGAGCTGTTTTTT.

The CDR3 protein is CASSVERENTEAFF. The CDR3 nucleotides are TGTGCCAGCAGCGTAGAGAGAGAAAACACTGAAGCTTTCTTT. The chain couples TRBV9 to TRBJ1-1, with D hard to call. Germline V lookup: CDR1 SGDLS, CDR2 YYNGEE. CDR3 length equals 14 residues. Trimming pared 0 bases from V and 2 bases from J, leaving 8 bases between.